This T cell receptor beta chain was recorded in a study of T cell changes during pregnancy in multiple sclerosis. A note on this clone: This CDR3 is also generated by other DNA sequences in the sample.

Profiled with immunoSEQ multiplex PCR; TCRdb holds only in-frame clones, not every one. Of approximately 100,000 clones detected, roughly nine tenths appear once; the ten largest clones hold about 1.3%. This CDR3 comprises 14 residues. Trimming shortened V by 0 bases and J by 0 bases, and 6 bases separated the two germline ends. Germline CDR1 is SGHRS and CDR2 is YFSETQ. The chain combines TRBV5-1 with TRBJ1-1; D is unresolved. Sample: peripheral blood, taken in the second trimester of pregnancy. This sequence was found in a female donor with multiple sclerosis, enrolled in a pregnancy study. The DNA of the CDR3 is TGCGCCAGCAGCTTGGCGTCTATGAACACTGAAGCTTTCTTT. Translating it yields CASSLASMNTEAFF.